Following are 20 T cell receptor beta chains from one sample sequenced in a study of PD-1 blockade in mismatch repair-deficient tumors. The repertoire was sequenced with immunoSEQ multiplex PCR; TCRdb's copy has only in-frame clones and lacks some. The repertoire holds some 15,000 clones, roughly 82% seen once, with around 1.8% in the top ten. Here the sequenced sample was PBMCs, taken approximately 15 weeks after starting pembrolizumab. The receptors here all came from an adult with mismatch repair-deficient cancer.

The chain uses TRBV30 and TRBJ2-1, with 7 nucleotides matching TRBD2. CDR3 length: 19 residues. The germline gives CDR1 GTSNPN, CDR2 SVGIG (reference sequence). Losses at the gene ends were 0 bases for V and 5 bases for J; bases not matched to a gene: 19. The CDR3 reads CAWSVRVWGRATPNNEQFF. CDR3 coding DNA: TGTGCCTGGAGTGTACGAGTATGGGGGAGGGCCACTCCCAACAATGAGCAGTTCTTC. Full variable domain (rest looked up from reference TRBV30 and TRBJ2-1): SQTIHQWPATLVQPVGSPLSLECTVEGTSNPNLYWYRQAAGRGLQLLFYSVGIGQISSEVPQNLSASRPQDRQFILSSKKLLLSDSGFYLCAWSVRVWGRATPNNEQFFGPGTRLTVL.

The genes are TRBV2 and TRBJ2-5, with TRBD2 matching over 7 bases. Trimming took 5 bases from V and 1 from J; bases not matched to a gene: 4. Germline V gene data show CDR1 as SNHLY and CDR2 as FYNNEI. The CDR3 loop spans 14 amino acids. The CDR3 sequence: CASSSAGAQETQYF. In nucleotides, the CDR3 is TGTGCCAGCAGTTCTGCGGGAGCCCAAGAGACCCAGTACTTC. Looking up the rest from reference TRBV2 and TRBJ2-5 gives the full variable domain: EPEVTQTPSHQVTQMGQEVILRCVPISNHLYFYWYRQILGQKVEFLVSFYNNEISEKSEIFDDQFSVERPDGSNFTLKIRSTKLEDSAMYFCASSSAGAQETQYFGPGTRLLVL.

This clone was detected only once. The chain carries TRBV28 and TRBJ1-2; 11 nucleotides line up with TRBD1. CDR3 size: 15 residues. Germline V lookup: CDR1 MDHEN, CDR2 SYDVKM. The V segment lost 2 bases and the J segment 8 bases; nucleotides outside the gene matches: 7. This CDR3 is CASSLVGTGGYGYTF. The CDR3 DNA follows: TGTGCCAGCAGTTTAGTGGGGACAGGGGGATACGGCTACACCTTC.

The chain uses TRBV6-5 and TRBJ2-2; TRBD2 matches at 7 bases. V shed 6 bases and J 7 bases; nucleotides not matched to a gene: 8. The length of the CDR3 is 14 residues. Per the germline V gene, CDR1 is MNHEY and CDR2 is SVGAGI. CDR3 nucleotide sequence: TGTGCCAGCAGACTCACGTTAGCGGGCGGGGAGCTGTTTTTT. Encoded protein: CASRLTLAGGELFF.

The chain couples TRBV7-8 to TRBJ2-7; weak D call: TRBD1 (6 bases). V gave up 1 base and J gave up 2 bases, with 12 bases separating them. CDR1 is SGHVS, CDR2 FQNEAQ, per germline. The CDR3 consists of 15 residues. The CDR3 nucleotides are TGTGCCAGCAGCTTAGGGGGCAGGGGAACCTACGAGCAGTACTTC. Amino acids: CASSLGGRGTYEQYF.

This chain uses TRBV7-3 with TRBJ2-1, with 11 nucleotides matching TRBD1. Germline V gene lookup returns CDR1 SGHTA and CDR2 FQGTGA. The CDR3 extends over 15 amino acids. V gave up 5 bases and J gave up 7 bases; unmatched junction bases: 7. The DNA of the CDR3 is TGTGCCAGCAGCATGAGGACAGGGGGCTTAAATGAGCAGTTCTTC. Its translation is CASSMRTGGLNEQFF.

This sequence joins TRBV7-9 and TRBJ2-7; the D is unclear. Trimming cost V 0 bases and J 7 bases, with 19 bases left between them. This CDR3 comprises 16 residues. CDR1 and CDR2 from the germline V gene are SEHNR and FQNEAQ (reference sequence). The CDR3 DNA sequence: TGTGCCAGCAGCTTAGCGCGTAAGGATGCGGCGAGTGAGCAGTACTTC. Residues: CASSLARKDAASEQYF.

This chain links TRBV29-1 with TRBJ1-3; 8 nucleotides match TRBD1. With V trimmed by 2 bases and J by 1 base, 4 bases remained unmatched. This CDR3 comprises 15 residues. In germline, CDR1 is SQVTM, CDR2 ANQGSEA. In DNA, the CDR3 is TGCAGCGTTGAACACAGGGGGACGTCTGGAAACACCATATATTTT. Residues: CSVEHRGTSGNTIYF.

The chain combines TRBV23-1 with TRBJ2-1, with 10 bases aligning to TRBD1. TRBV23-1 is annotated as an ORF whose role is uncertain. CDR3 size: 16 residues. Trimming at V came to 2 bases and at J to 9 bases, leaving 10 bases not matched to a gene. The CDR3 reads CASSQLDRGLGSEQFF. The CDR3 DNA follows: TGCGCCAGCAGTCAACTAGACAGGGGGCTGGGAAGTGAGCAGTTCTTC.

V is TRBV5-1 and J is TRBJ1-1; maybe TRBD1 (6 bases). The CDR3 runs to 14 residues. V lost 1 base, J lost 1 base, and 8 bases lay in between. The germline gives CDR1 SGHRS, CDR2 YFSETQ. This CDR3 reads CASSLRGANTEAFF. The DNA for the CDR3 is TGCGCCAGCAGCTTGCGGGGGGCGAACACTGAAGCTTTCTTT. The full variable domain, its missing parts supplied by reference TRBV5-1 and TRBJ1-1, is KAGVTQTPRYLIKTRGQQVTLSCSPISGHRSVSWYQQTPGQGLQFLFEYFSETQRNKGNFPGRFSGRQFSNSRSEMNVSTLELGDSALYLCASSLRGANTEAFFGQGTRLTVV.

Remarks on this clone: Other DNA variants within this sample encode the same CDR3. The chain employs TRBV19 and TRBJ2-7; perhaps TRBD2 as D (6 bases). There are 13 residues in the CDR3. Germline CDR1 LNHDA, CDR2 SQIVND (reference sequence). Trimming pared 1 base from V and 7 bases from J, leaving 11 bases between. The CDR3 here is CASSIVLGGEQYF. The CDR3 DNA reads as TGTGCCAGTAGTATAGTTCTGGGGGGAGAGCAGTACTTC.

The rearrangement uses TRBV7-3 and TRBJ2-1, with TRBD2 matching over 12 bases. Trimming took 4 bases from V and 7 from J; bases not matched to a gene: 5. CDR3 length equals 15 residues. Germline CDR1 SGHTA, CDR2 FQGTGA. The CDR3 DNA sequence: TGTGCCAGCAGCTACGGACTAGCGGGATGGAATGAGCAGTTCTTC. Protein: CASSYGLAGWNEQFF.

The chain recombines TRBV18 with TRBJ1-4; weak D call: TRBD1 (5 bases). The CDR3 sequence is 14 residues long. Trimming removed 1 base at V and 7 bases at J, with 10 bases between. Germline V CDR1 and CDR2: KGHSH, LQKENI. The CDR3 loop reads CASSPRDFSEKLFF. CDR3 nucleotide sequence: TGTGCCAGCTCACCACGGGACTTTTCTGAAAAACTGTTTTTT. Based on the CDR3 plus reference TRBV18 and TRBJ1-4, the full variable domain is NAGVMQNPRHLVRRRGQEARLRCSPMKGHSHVYWYRQLPEEGLKFMVYLQKENIIDESGMPKERFSAEFPKEGPSILRIQQVVRGDSAAYFCASSPRDFSEKLFFGSGTQLSVL.

This CDR3 reads CASSLVASVAASTDTQYF. The CDR3, as DNA: TGTGCCAGCAGCTTAGTCGCCTCAGTAGCGGCTAGCACAGATACGCAGTATTTT. This chain joins TRBV7-8 and TRBJ2-3; perhaps TRBD2 as D (6 bases). Looked up from germline, CDR1 is SGHVS and CDR2 is FQNEAQ. Trimming took 1 base from V and 0 from J, leaving 17 bases between them. This CDR3 contains 18 residues.

The J gene is TRBJ1-2, the V gene TRBV5-1, with a possible D match to TRBD1 (5 bases). The CDR3 contains 15 residues. The V end was cut by 4 bases, the J end by 5 bases, with 18 bases between. Germline CDR1 and CDR2: SGHRS and YFSETQ. This CDR3 is CASSPRPGDRYGYTF. DNA for the CDR3: TGCGCCAGCAGCCCCCGGCCGGGGGATAGGTATGGCTACACCTTC.

The J gene is TRBJ2-7, the V gene TRBV27; possible D gene TRBD2, 5 bases. The V gene lost 7 bases and the J gene lost 1 base, with 14 bases spanning the gap. The CDR3 extends over 14 amino acids. Germline CDR1 is MNHEY and CDR2 is SMNVEV (reference sequence). As DNA, the CDR3 is TGTGCCAGCAAAGAGGGAACTGCTTCCTACGAGCAGTACTTC. Amino acid sequence: CASKEGTASYEQYF.

CDR3: CASAVRTSQKFF. CDR3 sequence (DNA): TGTGCCAGCGCTGTAAGGACTAGCCAGAAGTTCTTC. This sequence joins TRBV28 and TRBJ2-1; TRBD2 aligns across 8 bases. Germline loops: CDR1 MDHEN, CDR2 SYDVKM. V lost 8 bases, J lost 14 bases, and 11 bases stayed unmatched. The CDR3 has 12 amino acids.

V gene TRBV27 combines with J gene TRBJ2-6; 8 positions agree with TRBD1. With V trimmed by 6 bases and J by 4 bases, 11 bases remained unmatched. This CDR3 spans 17 amino acids. Germline assignment: CDR1 MNHEY and CDR2 SMNVEV (reference sequence). The CDR3 region is CASSTYGQGSGANVLTF. CDR3 sequence (DNA): TGTGCCAGCAGCACCTACGGACAGGGTTCGGGGGCCAACGTCCTGACTTTC. Complete variable domain (other parts from reference TRBV27 and TRBJ2-6): EAQVTQNPRYLITVTGKKLTVTCSQNMNHEYMSWYRQDPGLGLRQIYYSMNVEVTDKGDVPEGYKVSRKEKRNFPLILESPSPNQTSLYFCASSTYGQGSGANVLTFGAGSRLTVL.

This chain joins TRBV30 and TRBJ2-5, with D possibly matching TRBD2 (6 bases). Germline lookup yields CDR1 GTSNPN and CDR2 SVGIG (reference sequence). This CDR3 has 12 residues. Trimming removed 4 bases from V and 2 bases from J, with 8 bases in between. CDR3 amino acids: CAWTGGQETQYF. The CDR3 DNA sequence: TGTGCCTGGACCGGGGGACAAGAGACCCAGTACTTC.

The chain joins TRBV21-1 to TRBJ2-2; the listed D gene, TRBD2, was not tested against the DNA. TRBV21-1 is recorded as a pseudogene. CDR3 size: 16 residues. This CDR3 is CASTARRTQNTGELFF. CDR3 coding DNA: TGTGCCAGCACCGCCCGCAGGACTCAGAACACCGGGGAGCTGTTTTTT.